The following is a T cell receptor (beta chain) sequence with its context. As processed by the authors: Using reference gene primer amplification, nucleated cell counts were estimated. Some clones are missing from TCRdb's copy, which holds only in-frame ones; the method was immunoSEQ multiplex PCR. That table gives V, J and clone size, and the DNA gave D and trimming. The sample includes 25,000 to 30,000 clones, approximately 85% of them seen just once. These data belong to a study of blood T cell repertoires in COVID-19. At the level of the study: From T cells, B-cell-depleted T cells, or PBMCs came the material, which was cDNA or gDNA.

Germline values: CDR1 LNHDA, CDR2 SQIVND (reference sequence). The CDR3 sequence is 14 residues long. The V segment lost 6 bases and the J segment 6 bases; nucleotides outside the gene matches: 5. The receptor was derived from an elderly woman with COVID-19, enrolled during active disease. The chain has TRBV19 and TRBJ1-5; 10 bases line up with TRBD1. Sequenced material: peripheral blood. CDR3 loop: CASRMTGGGQPQHF. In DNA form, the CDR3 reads TGTGCCAGTAGAATGACAGGGGGCGGTCAGCCCCAGCATTTT.